The sequence of this T cell receptor beta chain was determined in a study of blood T cell repertoires in COVID-19 (dated by TCRdb to 2019 to 2021). Broadly, across the study: Collaborator samples came from the United States, Italy and Spain and covered acute and convalescent phases of COVID-19. The repertoires were released in a freely available public database meant as a resource for research on the immune response to SARS-CoV-2. The material from the prospective study consisted of cDNA or gDNA derived from T cells, B-cell-depleted T cells, or PBMCs. Sample metadata almost always included a de-identified subject ID, COVID-19 status, age in years and sex. Subjects who had been exposed to COVID-19, were actively infected with it, or had recovered from it provided the deeply sampled blood TCRbeta repertoires that made up the dataset. Samples came from the ongoing ImmuneRACE study (first 160 participants) plus 1,254 subjects from 6 global collaborators. Where available, HLA class I and class II types were obtained from metadata supplied by the sample provider rather than from assay-based typing. Overall results and qualifications from the work: Clinical and demographic metadata were provided uncurated, with the amount varying by source and participant.

The germline V gene provides CDR1 SNHLY and CDR2 FYNNEI. The CDR3, cysteine through phenylalanine, is 15 amino acids long. Here the CDR3 DNA is all that survives: 45 bases in frame from base 1. The junction carries 21 bases between V and J, which are trimmed by 7 bases and 5 bases respectively. The collaborating institutions used their own protocols to collect whole blood in K2EDTA tubes. For TCRbeta analysis, collaborators shipped samples in one of three forms: frozen whole blood, isolated PBMCs, or DNA extracted from either of those sample types. This clone was seen a handful of times. The antigen this receptor binds is unknown. One base away there is no much larger clone; base qualities are not given. The immunoSEQ Assay, a bias-controlled multiplex PCR, was used to amplify TCRbeta CDR3 regions from genomic DNA. The original methods were these. The number of nucleated cells in each sample was estimated from the amplification of reference gene primers within the assay. To quantify the absolute abundance of each unique TCRbeta CDR3 rearrangement, sequence reads were collapsed and filtered. For each sample, productive Simpson clonality was calculated as the square root of Simpson's diversity index across productive rearrangements. TCRdb's version of the immuneACCESS table is confined to in-frame rearrangements and falls short of the full clone set. An unresolved V gene accounts for under half of the shortfall where checked; the remainder is of unknown origin. Clone size and the V and J calls come from that table; the DNA yielded D and trimming. This sample has around 270,000 clones in its table, and around 89% of those were observed once. The ten most abundant clones make up approximately 4.2% of the sample.

This TCR derives from a man between 35 and 55 years old with acute or convalescent COVID-19. The specimen sequenced was peripheral blood. The receptor chain draws on TRBV2 and TRBJ2-7; 6 matching bases give a weak D call of TRBD1. Here the CDR3 is given as CASNRERSAGNEQYF. The nucleotide sequence reads TGTGCCAGCAACAGGGAGAGGTCGGCCGGGAACGAGCAGTACTTC.